Listed below are T cell receptor beta chains from one sample, sequenced in a study of T cell repertoires in cytomegalovirus infection. MiXCR, applied by TCRdb to the reads, yields one record per CDR3 protein. Seen here are some 180,000 distinct CDR3 sequences, 17% observed once, and the top ten hold 25%. The sample comprised CD8+ T cells from PBMCs. The receptors stem from a human donor in good health (CMV status not recorded). Some clones in this sample may be carry-over from other donors' samples. Both conserved end residues are part of each CDR3. The order of the fields is J gene, V gene, clone size, D gene, CDR3 DNA, CDR3 protein. A D gene is named only where the DNA matches it firmly. Not every row has a clone size; where given, it reads once, few, many or a size class.

>TRBJ2-7|TRBV7-3|-|TRBD1
TGTGCCAGCAGCTCCAGGGACAGGGAAAACGAGCAGTACTTC
CASSSRDRENEQYF
>TRBJ2-3|TRBV7-2|few|TRBD2
TGTGCCAGCAGCCCCCTCTCCCACGGACTAGCGGGGGGTAACACAGATACGCAGTATTTT
CASSPLSHGLAGGNTDTQYF
>TRBJ2-7|TRBV6-2/TRBV6-3|-|-
TGTGCCAGCAGTTACTCGATCATGGAGCAGGGATCGCCCTACGAGCAGTACTTC
CASSYSIMEQGSPYEQYF
>TRBJ1-4|TRBV7-8|-|-
TGTGCCAGCAGCTTAGGTTTGGGAAATGAAAAACTGTTTTTT
CASSLGLGNEKLFF
>TRBJ2-7|TRBV27|-|-
TGTGCCAGCTCCCTTGGAAGCGCAGCCGAGCAGTACTTC
CASSLGSAAEQYF
>TRBJ1-6|TRBV7-2|few|-
TGTGCCAGCAGCACCAATTCACCCCTCCACTTT
CASSTNSPLHF
>TRBJ2-3|TRBV19|few|TRBD2
TGTGCCAGTAGTAATGGACTAGCGGGGGGGTACACAGATACGCAGTATTTT
CASSNGLAGGYTDTQYF
>TRBJ2-7|TRBV14|-|-
TGTGCCAGCAGCCAAGTACGAGGGCAGGTAGGCTCCTACGAGCAGTACTTC
CASSQVRGQVGSYEQYF
>TRBJ2-5|TRBV4-3|-|TRBD1
TGCGCCAGCAGCCAATCGACAGGGAACCAAGAGACCCAGTACTTC
CASSQSTGNQETQYF
>TRBJ1-1|TRBV7-6|few|TRBD1
TGTGCCAGCAGCACGAATATCCAAGGGGGCGAGAACACTGAAGCTTTCTTT
CASSTNIQGGENTEAFF
>TRBJ1-1|TRBV6-2/TRBV6-3|-|-
TGTGCCAGCAGTTACGTCGGCGGTTATCGGGCTGAAGCTTTCTTT
CASSYVGGYRAEAFF
>TRBJ2-7|TRBV29-1|few|-
TGCAGCGTTGAAACCCCAGGCAGCTCCTACGAGCAGTACTTC
CSVETPGSSYEQYF
>TRBJ1-5|TRBV19|-|TRBD1
TGTGCCAGTACGGCAGGGGGGAACAATCAGCCCCAGCATTTT
CASTAGGNNQPQHF
>TRBJ2-7|TRBV6-2/TRBV6-3|-|-
TGTGCCAGCAGTTACGAACAGGATCTCTCCTACGAGCAGTACTTC
CASSYEQDLSYEQYF
>TRBJ1-1|TRBV6-1|few|TRBD1
TGTGCCAGCAGATTGGGACAGACTAACACTGAAGCTTTCTTT
CASRLGQTNTEAFF
>TRBJ1-2|TRBV7-8|-|TRBD1
TGTGCCAGCAGCTTAACGACAGGGGGTTTGGTCTATGGCTACACCTTC
CASSLTTGGLVYGYTF
>TRBJ1-2|TRBV29-1|-|-
TGCAGCGCCGTGAAGGGGGATGGGTATGGCTACACCTTC
CSAVKGDGYGYTF
>TRBJ2-3|TRBV15|few|-
TGTGCCACCGGGCCGGAGGTTCGCACAGATACGCAGTATTTT
CATGPEVRTDTQYF
>TRBJ1-1|TRBV7-2|-|TRBD1
TGTGCCAGCACCAGACAGGGGGCAGGCACTGAAGCTTTCTTT
CASTRQGAGTEAFF
>TRBJ1-1|TRBV7-9|-|TRBD1
TGTGCCAGCAGCTTCTCTACCGGGACAGGGGGCAGGGGCACTGAAGCTTTCTTT
CASSFSTGTGGRGTEAFF
>TRBJ2-7|TRBV6-1|-|TRBD1
TGTGCCAGCAGTGAGCGGGACAGGGTGAACGAGCAGTACTTC
CASSERDRVNEQYF
>TRBJ2-7|TRBV20-1|-|-
TGCAGTGCTAGAGCGAGGGACCGAGTTTACGAGCAGTACTTC
CSARARDRVYEQYF
>TRBJ2-7|TRBV7-6|-|TRBD2
TGTGCCAGCAGCTCTACCGGGGGGGGGCGCGTCCACGAGCAGTACTTC
CASSSTGGGRVHEQYF
>TRBJ1-2|TRBV7-2|-|TRBD1
TGTGCCAGCAGCTCTAGGGACAGGGGGATCTATGGCTACACCTTC
CASSSRDRGIYGYTF
>TRBJ1-1|TRBV6-6|-|-
TGTGCCAGCAGTACCTCCGGCCAGTGGTCAGATGAAGCTTTCTTT
CASSTSGQWSDEAFF
>TRBJ2-1|TRBV12-3/TRBV12-4|-|-
TGTGCCAGCACCGACAGGCGCGGTGAGCAGTTCTTC
CASTDRRGEQFF
>TRBJ1-5|TRBV28|few|-
TGTGCCAGCCGCATCCACGATAGAGGAAGGGATCAGCCCCAGCATTTT
CASRIHDRGRDQPQHF
>TRBJ1-2|TRBV4-2|-|-
TGTGCCAGCAGCCAAGGTGAAGCTAGCAACTATGGCTACACCTTC
CASSQGEASNYGYTF
>TRBJ2-3|TRBV7-6|-|-
TGTGCCAGCAGCCTACGAAAGGGGTCACCGACCGATACGCAGTATTTT
CASSLRKGSPTDTQYF
>TRBJ1-5|TRBV28|few|TRBD1
TGTGCCAGCAGTTTTATGACAGGGAAGAATCAGCCCCAGCATTTT
CASSFMTGKNQPQHF
>TRBJ1-5|TRBV4-1|many|TRBD1
TGCGCCAGCAGCCACGGGACAGGGACGCGCAATCAGCCCCAGCATTTT
CASSHGTGTRNQPQHF
>TRBJ2-1|TRBV23-1|few|-
TGCGCCAGGGAGTCCGAAAGGGACTTGCTTTCTATCGGCTCCTACAATGAGCAGTTCTTC
CARESERDLLSIGSYNEQFF
>TRBJ1-1|TRBV7-8|many|-
TGTGCCAGCGTACCGCGGGTAGAGGACACTGAAGCTTTCTTT
CASVPRVEDTEAFF
>TRBJ1-5|TRBV6-6|few|TRBD1
TGTGCCAGCAGTATGGACAGGGCACATCAGCCCCAGCATTTT
CASSMDRAHQPQHF
>TRBJ2-1|TRBV29-1|few|TRBD1
TGCAGCGTTGGAGAGACAGGGGGTAGTGAGCAGTTCTTC
CSVGETGGSEQFF
>TRBJ2-3|TRBV28|-|TRBD2
TGTGCCAGCAGTTTGTACAGGACTAGCGGGGCTAGCACAGATACGCAGTATTTT
CASSLYRTSGASTDTQYF
>TRBJ2-4|TRBV12-3/TRBV12-4|-|-
TGTGCCAGCAGTCCCCCAGACCCCTCCGTTCAGTACTTC
CASSPPDPSVQYF
>TRBJ2-3|TRBV11-2|-|TRBD2
TGTGCCAGCAGCCCGAGGGGGAGCGGGGGAATGAAAGATACGCAGTATTTT
CASSPRGSGGMKDTQYF
>TRBJ2-2|TRBV7-9|few|-
TGTGCCAGCAGCCCTTACCCGGGGGCCCGGCGGACCGGGGAGCTGTTTTTT
CASSPYPGARRTGELFF
>TRBJ1-2|TRBV20-1|few|-
TGCAGTGCTAGTAATCAACAGTCTAACTATGGCTACACCTTC
CSASNQQSNYGYTF
>TRBJ2-7|TRBV12-3/TRBV12-4|-|-
TGTGCCAGCAGTTCCGAGGAGGAACTCTACGAGCAGTACTTC
CASSSEEELYEQYF
>TRBJ1-5|TRBV20-1|few|-
TGCAGTGCTAGAGAACAGGTGTACAATCAGCCCCAGCATTTT
CSAREQVYNQPQHF
>TRBJ2-1|TRBV2|-|-
TGTGCCAGCAGAATAAGCCGCTCCTACAATGAGCAGTTCTTC
CASRISRSYNEQFF
>TRBJ2-2|TRBV12-3/TRBV12-4|few|-
TGTGCCAGCAGTTTATTTTGGGGGACGGTCGGGGAGCTGTTTTTT
CASSLFWGTVGELFF
>TRBJ1-6|TRBV15|once|-
TGTGCCACCAGCAGAGATAGGGGAGCCGGCCCGGGTCCCCTCCACTTT
CATSRDRGAGPGPLHF